These T cell receptor beta chains were read from a single sample in a study of cytomegalovirus exposure and HLA in healthy donors. Some clones are missing from TCRdb's copy, which holds only in-frame ones; the method was immunoSEQ multiplex PCR. The repertoire includes 100,000 or so clones, 60% to 75% of them detected once, and approximately 11% sits in the top ten. Sequences were obtained from PBMCs. These receptors were collected from a middle-aged man in good health and CMV-seropositive. The CDR3 runs from the conserved cysteine through the conserved F or W. Fields, in order: V gene, J gene, clone size, D gene, CDR3 protein, CDR3 DNA. The D gene is left open where the match is weak. For some rows the clone size is stated as once, few or many, or as a class when expanded; others skip it.

>TRBV30|TRBJ2-1|-|-
CAWSVVNEQFF
TGTGCCTGGAGCGTTGTGAATGAGCAGTTCTTC
>TRBV4-3|TRBJ2-7|-|-
CASSQAHHSGTYEQYF
TGCGCCAGCAGCCAAGCTCACCATAGCGGTACGTACGAGCAGTACTTC
>TRBV10-1|TRBJ1-1|once|-
CVSSPAEAFF
TGCGTCAGCTCGCCGGCTGAAGCTTTCTTT
>TRBV4-3|TRBJ2-5|-|-
CASSQAYPVETQYF
TGCGCCAGCAGCCAAGCCTACCCCGTGGAGACCCAGTACTTC
>TRBV5-1|TRBJ1-4|-|-
CASSLAGSNIEKLFF
TGCGCCAGCAGCTTGGCGGGATCTAACATTGAAAAACTGTTTTTT
>TRBV5-4|TRBJ2-1|-|TRBD1
CASSPGSNRGRVNEQFF
TGTGCCAGCAGCCCAGGGTCTAACAGGGGGCGCGTCAATGAGCAGTTCTTC
>TRBV5-1|TRBJ1-2|-|-
CASSYQRGPPADYTF
TGCGCCAGCAGTTACCAGCGGGGACCACCTGCTGACTACACCTTC
>TRBV7-2|TRBJ2-7|few|TRBD2
CASSFGGRSYDEQYF
TGTGCCAGCAGCTTTGGCGGGAGAAGCTACGACGAGCAGTACTTC
>TRBV7-2|TRBJ1-4|-|TRBD1
CASSLQGYGEKLFF
TGTGCCAGCAGCCTACAGGGGTATGGTGAAAAACTGTTTTTT
>TRBV7-6|TRBJ1-2|-|TRBD1
CASSHRDSYGYTF
TGTGCCAGCAGCCACCGGGACAGCTATGGCTACACCTTC
>TRBV5-6|TRBJ1-4|-|-
CASSRWRISNEKLFF
TGTGCCAGCAGCCGTTGGCGGATTTCTAATGAAAAACTGTTTTTT
>TRBV6-1|TRBJ2-5|once|-
CASSKGPGETQYF
TGTGCCAGCAGTAAAGGCCCGGGAGAGACCCAGTACTTC
>TRBV19|TRBJ1-4|-|-
CASSWQGNEKLFF
TGTGCCAGTAGTTGGCAGGGTAATGAAAAACTGTTTTTT
>TRBV5-6|TRBJ2-1|-|-
CASSLQYNEQFF
TGTGCCAGCAGCTTGCAATACAATGAGCAGTTCTTC
>TRBV7-3|TRBJ1-4|-|-
CASSLGLGANNEKLFF
TGTGCCAGCAGCTTGGGCCTGGGGGCCAATAATGAAAAACTGTTTTTT
>TRBV25-1|TRBJ1-3|-|TRBD1
CASSELGQGGGNTIYF
TGTGCCAGCAGTGAATTAGGACAGGGAGGAGGAAACACCATATATTTT
>TRBV4-1|TRBJ2-6|-|TRBD1
CASSQQPGQGTGANVLTF
TGCGCCAGCAGCCAACAACCGGGACAGGGGACTGGGGCCAACGTCCTGACTTTC
>TRBV11-2|TRBJ1-3|-|-
CASSAGNTIYF
TGTGCCAGCAGCGCCGGGAACACCATATATTTT
>TRBV6-6|TRBJ1-2|-|TRBD1
CASSSWDSSFYGYTF
TGTGCCAGCAGTTCATGGGACAGCTCTTTCTATGGCTACACCTTC
>TRBV13|TRBJ2-3|-|-
CASSNLVGGSTDTQYF
TGTGCCAGCAGCAATCTAGTAGGCGGTAGCACAGATACGCAGTATTTT
>TRBV10-3|TRBJ1-1|-|TRBD1
CAIREAGGTEAFF
TGTGCCATCAGGGAGGCAGGGGGGACTGAAGCTTTCTTT
>TRBV4-1|TRBJ1-2|-|TRBD1
CASSQEQGAAGYTF
TGCGCCAGCAGCCAAGAACAGGGGGCGGCAGGCTACACCTTC
>TRBV19|TRBJ1-1|-|-
CASGHRTVNTEAFF
TGTGCCAGTGGCCACCGGACAGTGAACACTGAAGCTTTCTTT
>TRBV6-6|TRBJ1-5|many|-
CATTVLWAGDQPQHF
TGTGCCACCACAGTCCTTTGGGCAGGGGATCAGCCCCAGCATTTT
>TRBV9|TRBJ1-3|-|-
CASNRDNSGNTIYF
TGTGCCAGCAACCGGGATAACTCTGGAAACACCATATATTTT
>TRBV2|TRBJ1-4|-|-
CASEQGSGSEKLFF
TGTGCCAGCGAACAGGGTAGTGGATCTGAAAAACTGTTTTTT
>TRBV19|TRBJ1-4|-|TRBD1
CASMRGQGFNEKLFF
TGTGCCAGTATGCGGGGACAGGGCTTTAATGAAAAACTGTTTTTT
>TRBV7-9|TRBJ2-7|-|TRBD1
CASSLDVGGSYEQYF
TGTGCCAGCAGCTTAGATGTAGGGGGCAGTTACGAGCAGTACTTC
>TRBV5-1|TRBJ2-7|-|TRBD2
CASSWASGGTYEQYF
TGCGCCAGCAGCTGGGCTAGCGGAGGGACCTACGAGCAGTACTTC
>TRBV4-1|TRBJ2-7|-|-
CASSQEGGSSYEQYF
TGCGCCAGCAGCCAAGAGGGAGGAAGTAGCTACGAGCAGTACTTC
>TRBV6-5|TRBJ1-2|-|-
CASSRDSRSGYTF
TGTGCCAGCAGCCGCGACAGTCGGAGTGGCTACACCTTC
>TRBV4-1|TRBJ1-2|-|-
CASSQERQTANYGYTF
TGCGCCAGCAGCCAAGAACGGCAGACTGCTAACTATGGCTACACCTTC
>TRBV28|TRBJ2-7|-|-
CASSPRTEYEQYF
TGTGCCAGCAGTCCTCGGACTGAATACGAGCAGTACTTC
>TRBV5-6|TRBJ2-6|few|-
CASQTGSISGANVLTF
TGTGCCTCCCAGACAGGCTCAATCTCTGGGGCCAACGTCCTGACTTTC
>TRBV5-1|TRBJ2-5|-|TRBD2
CASSPGLAGAAETQYF
TGCGCCAGCAGTCCGGGACTAGCAGGAGCCGCAGAGACCCAGTACTTC
>TRBV2|TRBJ2-1|-|-
CASSLRASPNENEQFF
TGTGCCAGCAGCCTAAGGGCTAGCCCCAATGAGAATGAGCAGTTCTTC
>TRBV7-7|TRBJ2-1|-|TRBD2
CASSLTGLADYNEQFF
TGTGCTAGCAGCTTGACGGGACTAGCGGACTACAATGAGCAGTTCTTC
>TRBV4-3|TRBJ2-2|-|TRBD2
CASSQQWRTSGTGELFF
TGCGCCAGCAGCCAACAATGGAGGACTAGCGGCACCGGGGAGCTGTTTTTT
>TRBV5-1|TRBJ1-2|-|TRBD1
CASSSTGSNYGYTF
TGCGCCAGCAGCTCGACAGGGTCTAACTATGGCTACACCTTC
>TRBV15|TRBJ2-5|-|TRBD1
CATSRETGQETQYF
TGTGCCACCAGCAGAGAGACAGGGCAAGAGACCCAGTACTTC
>TRBV19|TRBJ1-2|-|TRBD1
CASSPTGGSYGYTF
TGTGCCAGTAGTCCGACAGGGGGCAGCTATGGCTACACCTTC
>TRBV7-2|TRBJ2-1|-|-
CASSFTSTGEGEQFF
TGTGCCAGCAGCTTTACTAGCACAGGTGAGGGTGAGCAGTTCTTC
>TRBV11-3|TRBJ2-1|-|TRBD2
CASSLDGTSGREQFF
TGTGCCAGCAGCTTAGATGGGACTAGCGGGAGGGAGCAGTTCTTC
>TRBV28|TRBJ2-2|-|-
CASSLYRAHTGELFF
TGTGCCAGCAGTTTATACAGGGCCCACACCGGGGAGCTGTTTTTT
>TRBV29-1|TRBJ2-7|-|-
CSVARDAVEQYF
TGCAGCGTCGCGCGGGACGCGGTCGAGCAGTACTTC
>TRBV6-5|TRBJ1-1|few|-
CASSYNGREAFF
TGTGCCAGCAGTTACAATGGCAGAGAAGCTTTCTTT
>TRBV29-1|TRBJ2-5|-|TRBD2
CSVRAGAETQYF
TGCAGCGTTCGAGCGGGAGCAGAGACCCAGTACTTC
>TRBV5-4|TRBJ2-7|-|-
CASSPGGGGRTYEQYF
TGTGCCAGCAGTCCCGGAGGGGGCGGGAGGACCTACGAGCAGTACTTC
>TRBV9|TRBJ2-1|few|TRBD2
CASSVAFLAGAVEQFF
TGTGCCAGCAGCGTAGCTTTTCTAGCGGGAGCGGTTGAGCAGTTCTTC
>TRBV7-9|TRBJ1-5|-|-
CASSFGGGGQPQHF
TGTGCCAGCAGCTTTGGCGGGGGTGGCCAGCCCCAGCATTTT
>TRBV9|TRBJ2-7|-|-
CASSVGVVASSYEQYF
TGTGCCAGCAGCGTAGGTGTGGTAGCGAGCTCCTACGAGCAGTACTTC